A single TCR beta chain is shown here with its context. Its cognate antigen is unknown. In germline, CDR1 is MDHEN, CDR2 SYDVKM. This CDR3 has 20 residues. Trimming stripped 3 bases from V and 0 bases from J, with 21 bases between. These data originate in a study of Graves' ophthalmopathy and Graves' hyperthyroidism. The TCR beta CDR3 regions underwent amplification from RNA transcripts. Second-round multiplex PCR came after first-round RT-PCR with HTBI primers. TCRdb independently ran MiXCR on the multiplex PCR reads; one entry per CDR3 protein. The sample lists about 58,000 distinct CDR3 sequences; approximately 50% were seen once. The study's findings and limits: Blood also harbored most expanded thyroid clonotypes above 0.001 frequency.

Exclusion criteria comprised other autoimmune diseases, uncontrolled infections, pregnancy or lactation in patients. This clonotype was sampled from an adult woman with Graves' ophthalmopathy. Source material: peripheral blood. This chain links TRBV28 with TRBJ2-6; D may match TRBD1 or TRBD2 (6 bases each). The CDR3 is CASSFGVRGVLLSGANVLTF. DNA for the CDR3: TGTGCCAGCAGTTTCGGTGTTAGGGGGGTACTACTCTCTGGGGCCAACGTCCTGACTTTC. The variable domain in full, completed from reference TRBV28 and TRBJ2-6, reads DVKVTQSSRYLVKRTGEKVFLECVQDMDHENMFWYRQDPGLGLRLIYFSYDVKMKEKGDIPEGYSVSREKKERFSLILESASTNQTSMYLCASSFGVRGVLLSGANVLTFGAGSRLTVL.